The rows below give T cell receptor beta chains drawn from one sample of a study of PD-L1 blockade in urothelial cancer. Here immunoSEQ multiplex PCR was the method, and the copy in TCRdb shows in-frame clones only, minus some. The profile shows 70,000 to 75,000 clones, 84% of them singletons. The material sequenced was PBMCs, taken around atezolizumab (anti-PD-L1) treatment. Receptor source: a woman between 65 and 79 years old with urothelial cancer. Both conserved end residues are part of each CDR3. The D gene is left open where the match is weak. Rows give clone size only sometimes, using once, few, many, or a class for an expanded clone.

>-|TRBD1|TRBV15|TRBJ2-3
CATSRGTGAPAEDTQYF
TGTGCCACCAGCAGAGGGACAGGGGCGCCCGCCGAAGATACGCAGTATTTT
>-|TRBD2|TRBV19|TRBJ2-1
CASTPLLAGGFNEQFF
TGTGCCAGTACCCCTTTACTAGCGGGGGGGTTCAATGAGCAGTTCTTC
>-|-|TRBV5-1|TRBJ2-3
CASSLGLSTDTQYF
TGCGCCAGCAGCTTGGGGCTGAGCACAGATACGCAGTATTTT
>-|TRBD1|TRBV11-2|TRBJ1-1
CASSLVGQGGLGLSTEAFF
TGTGCCAGCAGCTTAGTGGGACAGGGAGGGCTGGGGTTGAGCACTGAAGCTTTCTTT
>-|TRBD1|TRBV6-1|TRBJ1-3
CASSAQTGGYSGNTIYF
TGTGCCAGCAGTGCACAGACAGGGGGATACTCTGGAAACACCATATATTTT
>-|TRBD2|TRBV2|TRBJ2-7
CASSAGLAGNNYEQYF
TGTGCCAGCAGCGCCGGACTAGCGGGGAACAACTACGAGCAGTACTTC
>-|TRBD1|TRBV11-3|TRBJ2-5
CASSLGTGVGETQYF
TGTGCCAGCAGCTTAGGGACAGGGGTAGGCGAGACCCAGTACTTC
>-|-|TRBV28|TRBJ1-5
CASSPDSYSNQPQHF
TGTGCCAGCAGTCCTGACAGCTATAGCAATCAGCCCCAGCATTTT
>few|TRBD1|TRBV25-1|TRBJ1-5
CANLQGGNQPQHF
TGTGCCAACCTACAGGGGGGCAATCAGCCCCAGCATTTT
>-|-|TRBV5-1|TRBJ2-3
CASSGRGTDTQYF
TGCGCCAGCAGCGGCAGGGGAACTGATACGCAGTATTTT
>-|-|TRBV18|TRBJ2-5
CASSKIKETQYF
TGTGCCAGCTCAAAAATCAAAGAGACCCAGTACTTC
>-|-|TRBV5-1|TRBJ1-6
CASSNGQSTYNSPLHF
TGCGCCAGCAGCAACGGACAGTCGACTTATAATTCACCCCTCCACTTT
>-|TRBD1|TRBV6-5|TRBJ2-2
CATQTGDITGELFF
TGTGCCACACAGACAGGGGATATCACCGGGGAGCTGTTTTTT
>few|TRBD2|TRBV5-6|TRBJ2-5
CASSHPPAGGRETQYF
TGTGCCAGCAGCCACCCCCCCGCGGGGGGCCGAGAGACCCAGTACTTC
>-|-|TRBV14|TRBJ1-1
CASSLEDSEAFF
TGTGCCAGCAGCCTGGAGGACAGCGAAGCTTTCTTT
>-|-|TRBV19|TRBJ1-2
CASREGGAPNYGYTF
TGTGCCTCCAGGGAGGGAGGCGCCCCTAACTATGGCTACACCTTC
>once|-|TRBV7-2|TRBJ2-4
CASSLAGGALAKNIQYF
TGTGCCAGCAGCTTAGCGGGCGGGGCCCTAGCCAAAAACATTCAGTACTTC
>few|-|TRBV5-4|TRBJ1-3
CASSSGVAGNTIYF
TGTGCCAGCAGCTCGGGAGTAGCTGGAAACACCATATATTTT
>-|TRBD1|TRBV5-4|TRBJ1-2
CASSYDRAGYTF
TGTGCCAGCAGCTACGACAGGGCTGGCTACACCTTC
>-|-|TRBV5-6|TRBJ1-5
CASSLRGGNNQPQHF
TGTGCCAGCAGCTTGCGGGGGGGAAATAATCAGCCCCAGCATTTT
>-|-|TRBV30|TRBJ1-2
CAWSVYAAGYTF
TGTGCCTGGAGTGTATACGCGGCGGGCTACACCTTC
>-|TRBD2|TRBV30|TRBJ2-5
CAWSVGVAGRQETQYF
TGTGCCTGGAGTGTAGGGGTAGCGGGAAGACAAGAGACCCAGTACTTC
>-|-|TRBV2|TRBJ2-5
CASRGLEGETQYF
TGTGCCAGCCGTGGCCTTGAGGGAGAGACCCAGTACTTC
>once|TRBD2|TRBV6-6|TRBJ2-1
CASSYSGGGGNEQFF
TGTGCCAGCAGTTACTCCGGCGGGGGGGGTAATGAGCAGTTCTTC